The present TCR beta chain was sequenced within a study of shared clonotypes between healthy human individuals. Findings and caveats of the study: Incomplete sequencing of sorted subsets was indicated by rarefaction despite large depth. What naive subsets generally showed was a larger estimated richness than memory subsets showed.

The junction had 2 bases not matched to a gene; V was cut back by 4 bases and J by 2 bases. The CDR3 has 14 amino acids. Looked up from germline, CDR1 is SQVTM and CDR2 is ANQGSEA. CD45RO-negative CD8 cells positively selected for CCR7 made up the naive population, which excluded terminally differentiated effector memory CD45RA+ cells. Regarding this clone: Its cognate antigen is unknown. The identical CDR3 is also encoded by other nucleotide sequences in the sample.

Method: immunoSEQ multiplex PCR; TCRdb's copy keeps in-frame clones and lacks some. The sample shows about 1.9 million clones, 90% to 95% of them seen only once. This rearrangement joins TRBV29-1 to TRBJ2-1; 10 bases map to TRBD1. The specimen was naive CD8+ T cells from PBMCs. The clonotype originates from a man younger than 35 in good health. Some clones in this sample may be carry-over from other donors' samples. This CDR3 reads CSVADRGAYNEQFF. In DNA, the CDR3 is TGCAGCGTTGCGGACAGGGGGGCCTACAATGAGCAGTTCTTC.